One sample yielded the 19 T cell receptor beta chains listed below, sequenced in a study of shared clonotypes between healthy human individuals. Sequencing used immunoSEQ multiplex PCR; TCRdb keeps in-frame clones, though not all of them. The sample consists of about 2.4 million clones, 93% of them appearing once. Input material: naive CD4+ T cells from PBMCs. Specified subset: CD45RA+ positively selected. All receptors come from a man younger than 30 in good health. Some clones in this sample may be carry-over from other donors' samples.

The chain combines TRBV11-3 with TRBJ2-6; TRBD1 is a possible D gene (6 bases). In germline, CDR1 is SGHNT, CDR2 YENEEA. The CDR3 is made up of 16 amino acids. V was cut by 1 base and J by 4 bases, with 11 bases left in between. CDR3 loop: CASSLGAGEGANVLTF. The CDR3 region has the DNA TGTGCCAGCAGCTTAGGGGCAGGGGAAGGGGCCAACGTCCTGACTTTC. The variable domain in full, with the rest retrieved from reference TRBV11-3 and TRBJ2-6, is EAGVVQSPRYKIIEKKQPVAFWCNPISGHNTLYWYLQNLGQGPELLIRYENEEAVDDSQLPKDRFSAERLKGVDSTLKIQPAELGDSAVYLCASSLGAGEGANVLTFGAGSRLTVL.

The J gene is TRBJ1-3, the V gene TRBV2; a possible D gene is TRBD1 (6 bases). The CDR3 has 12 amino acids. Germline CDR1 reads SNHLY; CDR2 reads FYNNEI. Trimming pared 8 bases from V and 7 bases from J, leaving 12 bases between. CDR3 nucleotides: TGTGCCAGCTTCTACCAGGGGAACACCATATATTTT. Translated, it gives CASFYQGNTIYF. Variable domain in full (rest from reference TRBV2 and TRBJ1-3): EPEVTQTPSHQVTQMGQEVILRCVPISNHLYFYWYRQILGQKVEFLVSFYNNEISEKSEIFDDQFSVERPDGSNFTLKIRSTKLEDSAMYFCASFYQGNTIYFGEGSWLTVV.

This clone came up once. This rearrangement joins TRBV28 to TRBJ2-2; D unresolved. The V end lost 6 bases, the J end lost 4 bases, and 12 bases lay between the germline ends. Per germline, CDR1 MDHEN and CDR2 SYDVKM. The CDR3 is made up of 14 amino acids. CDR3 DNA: TGTGCCAGCAGCCTCCCGCGCCGCACCGGGGAGCTGTTTTTT. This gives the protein CASSLPRRTGELFF. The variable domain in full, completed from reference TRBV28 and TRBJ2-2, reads DVKVTQSSRYLVKRTGEKVFLECVQDMDHENMFWYRQDPGLGLRLIYFSYDVKMKEKGDIPEGYSVSREKKERFSLILESASTNQTSMYLCASSLPRRTGELFFGEGSRLTVL.

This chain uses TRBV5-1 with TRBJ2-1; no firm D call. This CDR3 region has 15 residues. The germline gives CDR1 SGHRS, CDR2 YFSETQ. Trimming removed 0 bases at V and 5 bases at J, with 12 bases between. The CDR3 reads CASSLVTNPNNEQFF. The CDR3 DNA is TGCGCCAGCAGCTTGGTTACCAACCCTAACAATGAGCAGTTCTTC. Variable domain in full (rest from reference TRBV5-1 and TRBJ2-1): KAGVTQTPRYLIKTRGQQVTLSCSPISGHRSVSWYQQTPGQGLQFLFEYFSETQRNKGNFPGRFSGRQFSNSRSEMNVSTLELGDSALYLCASSLVTNPNNEQFFGPGTRLTVL.

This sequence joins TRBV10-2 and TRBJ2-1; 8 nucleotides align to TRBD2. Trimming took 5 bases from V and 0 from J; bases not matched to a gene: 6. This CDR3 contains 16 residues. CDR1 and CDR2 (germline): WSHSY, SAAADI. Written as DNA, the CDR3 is TGCGCCAGCAGTACCTTCACTAGCGGCTCCTACAATGAGCAGTTCTTC. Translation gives CASSTFTSGSYNEQFF.

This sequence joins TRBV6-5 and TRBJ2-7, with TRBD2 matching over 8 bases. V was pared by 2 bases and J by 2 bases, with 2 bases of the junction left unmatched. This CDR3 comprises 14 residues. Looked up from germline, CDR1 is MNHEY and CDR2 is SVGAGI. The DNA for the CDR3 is TGTGCCAGCAGTTACCCGGGGGGGACCTACGAGCAGTACTTC. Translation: CASSYPGGTYEQYF.

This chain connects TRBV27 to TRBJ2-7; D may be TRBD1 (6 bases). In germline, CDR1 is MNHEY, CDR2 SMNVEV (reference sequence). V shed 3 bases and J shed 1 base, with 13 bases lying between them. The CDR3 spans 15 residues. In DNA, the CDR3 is TGTGCCAGCAGTTTTCGGCAGGGGCTATCCTACGAGCAGTACTTC. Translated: CASSFRQGLSYEQYF.

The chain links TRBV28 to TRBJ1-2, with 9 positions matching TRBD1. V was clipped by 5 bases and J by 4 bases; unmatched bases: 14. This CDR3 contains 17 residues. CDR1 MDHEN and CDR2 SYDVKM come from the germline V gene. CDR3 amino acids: CASSAGDTGTGLYGYTF. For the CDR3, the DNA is TGTGCCAGCAGTGCAGGCGATACCGGGACAGGGCTCTATGGCTACACCTTC.

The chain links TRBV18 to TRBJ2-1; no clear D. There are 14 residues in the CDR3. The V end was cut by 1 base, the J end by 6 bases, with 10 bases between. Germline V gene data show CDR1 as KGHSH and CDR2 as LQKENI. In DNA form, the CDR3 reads TGTGCCAGCTCACCACTACCGCCCTTCAATGAGCAGTTCTTC. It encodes CASSPLPPFNEQFF.

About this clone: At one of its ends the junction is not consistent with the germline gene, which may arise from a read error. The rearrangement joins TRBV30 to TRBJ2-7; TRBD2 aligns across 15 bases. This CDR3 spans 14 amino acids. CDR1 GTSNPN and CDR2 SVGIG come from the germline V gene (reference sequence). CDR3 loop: CAWTLGLAGGEPYF. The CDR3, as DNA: TGTGCCTGGACCCTCGGACTAGCGGGAGGGGAGCCGTACTTC.

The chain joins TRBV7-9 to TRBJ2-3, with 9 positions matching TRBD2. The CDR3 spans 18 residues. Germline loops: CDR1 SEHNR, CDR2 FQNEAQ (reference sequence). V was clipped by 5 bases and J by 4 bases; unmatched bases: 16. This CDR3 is CASSPIEGREGQPDTQYF. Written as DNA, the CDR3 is TGTGCCAGCAGCCCAATTGAGGGGCGGGAGGGCCAACCAGATACGCAGTATTTT.

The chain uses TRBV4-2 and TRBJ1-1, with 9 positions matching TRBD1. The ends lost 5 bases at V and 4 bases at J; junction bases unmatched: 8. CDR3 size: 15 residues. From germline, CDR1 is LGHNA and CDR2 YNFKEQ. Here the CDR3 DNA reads TGTGCCAGCAGCATCAGGGGACAGGGAGTCACTGAAGCTTTCTTT. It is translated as CASSIRGQGVTEAFF.

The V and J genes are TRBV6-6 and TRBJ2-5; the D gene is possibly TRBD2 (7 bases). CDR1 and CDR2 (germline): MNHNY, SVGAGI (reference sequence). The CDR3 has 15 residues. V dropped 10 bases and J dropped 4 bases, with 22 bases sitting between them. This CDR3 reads CATHLGAGARETQYF. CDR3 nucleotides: TGTGCCACCCACCTGGGGGCGGGGGCTAGAGAGACCCAGTACTTC.

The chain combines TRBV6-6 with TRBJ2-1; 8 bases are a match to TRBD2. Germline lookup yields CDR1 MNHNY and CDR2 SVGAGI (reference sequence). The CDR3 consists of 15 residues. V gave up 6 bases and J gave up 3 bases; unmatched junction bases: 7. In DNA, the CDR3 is TGTGCCAGCAGCCAGAGCGGGAGCGGCTACAATGAGCAGTTCTTC. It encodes CASSQSGSGYNEQFF.

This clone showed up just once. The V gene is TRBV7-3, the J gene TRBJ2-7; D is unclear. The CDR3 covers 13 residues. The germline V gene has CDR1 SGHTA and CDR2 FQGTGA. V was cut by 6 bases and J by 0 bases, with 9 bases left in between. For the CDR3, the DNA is TGTGCCAGCAGTCTACTACCCTCCTACGAGCAGTACTTC. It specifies CASSLLPSYEQYF.

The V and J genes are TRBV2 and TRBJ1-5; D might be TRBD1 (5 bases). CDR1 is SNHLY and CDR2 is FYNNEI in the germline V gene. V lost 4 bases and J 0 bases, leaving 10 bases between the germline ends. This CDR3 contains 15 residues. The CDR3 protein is CASSGGGTSNQPQHF. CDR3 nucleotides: TGTGCCAGCAGTGGGGGGGGTACTAGCAATCAGCCCCAGCATTTT.

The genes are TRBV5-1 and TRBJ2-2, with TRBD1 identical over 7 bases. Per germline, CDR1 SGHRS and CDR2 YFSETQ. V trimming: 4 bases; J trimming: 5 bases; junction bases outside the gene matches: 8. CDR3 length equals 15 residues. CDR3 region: CASSTDRPTTGELFF. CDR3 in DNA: TGCGCCAGCAGCACGGACAGGCCAACAACCGGGGAGCTGTTTTTT.

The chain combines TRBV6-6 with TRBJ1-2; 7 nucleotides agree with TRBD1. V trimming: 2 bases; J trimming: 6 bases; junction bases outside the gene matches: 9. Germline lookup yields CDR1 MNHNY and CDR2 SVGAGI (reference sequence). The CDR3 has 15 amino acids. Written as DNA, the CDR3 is TGTGCCAGCAGTTACCCAAGACAGGGCGGTGATGGCTACACCTTC. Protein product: CASSYPRQGGDGYTF.

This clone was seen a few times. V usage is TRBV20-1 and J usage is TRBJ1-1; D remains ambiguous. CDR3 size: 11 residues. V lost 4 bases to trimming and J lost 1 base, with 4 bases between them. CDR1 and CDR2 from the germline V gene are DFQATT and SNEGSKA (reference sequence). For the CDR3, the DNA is TGCAGTGCTACCACGAACACTGAAGCTTTCTTT. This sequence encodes CSATTNTEAFF.